The 2 T cell receptor beta chains below all came from one sample that was sequenced in a study of blood T cell repertoires in COVID-19. Produced via immunoSEQ multiplex PCR; TCRdb's table is partial and in-frame only. The repertoire holds approximately 360,000 clones, with around 89% as singletons. Sample: peripheral blood. These receptors were taken from a young man with active or convalescent COVID-19.

About this clone itself: This sample also contains other DNA sequences that code for the same CDR3. The rearrangement uses TRBV4-1 and TRBJ2-3; the match to TRBD1 covers 8 bases. V trimming: 4 bases; J trimming: 6 bases; junction bases outside the gene matches: 9. The CDR3 has 15 amino acids. The germline V gene encodes CDR1 MGHRA and CDR2 YSYEKL. The DNA of the CDR3 is TGCGCCAGCAGCCCCGACAGGGGCGTTTCGGATACGCAGTATTTT. Amino acids: CASSPDRGVSDTQYF.

The genes are TRBV5-4 and TRBJ1-6; D call uncertain. Germline lookup yields CDR1 SGHNT and CDR2 YYREEE (reference sequence). The CDR3 spans 12 residues. Trimming took 3 bases from V and 9 from J, leaving 7 bases between them. CDR3 sequence reads: CASSSLASPLHF. The CDR3 DNA reads TGTGCCAGCAGCTCACTAGCTTCACCCCTCCACTTT.